The 22 T cell receptor beta chains below were found in one sample sequenced in a study of cytomegalovirus exposure and HLA in healthy donors. Only in-frame clones appear in the TCRdb table, and some are missing; sequencing was by immunoSEQ multiplex PCR. The sample holds over 150,000 clones, roughly 84% seen once. Sequenced: PBMCs. All receptors derive from a human donor in good health.

The CDR3 DNA follows: TGCAGCGTTGAAGATCACTCTACGAACACCGGGGAGCTGTTTTTT. It is translated as CSVEDHSTNTGELFF. The chain has TRBV29-1 and TRBJ2-2, with unresolved D. Germline CDR1 is SQVTM and CDR2 is ANQGSEA. The V gene lost 0 bases and the J gene lost 0 bases, with 8 bases spanning the gap. CDR3 length: 15 residues.

This rearrangement joins TRBV29-1 to TRBJ2-5; 13 nucleotides align to TRBD2. The CDR3 totals 16 residues. The germline CDR1 and CDR2 sequences are SQVTM and ANQGSEA. With 7 bases clipped from V and 4 bases from J, the junction kept 12 bases outside the gene matches. The CDR3 sequence is CSATSRTSGSGETQYF. The CDR3 nucleotides are TGCAGCGCGACGTCCCGGACTAGCGGGAGCGGAGAGACCCAGTACTTC. The full variable domain, with the rest looked up from reference TRBV29-1 and TRBJ2-5, is SAVISQKPSRDICQRGTSLTIQCQVDSQVTMMFWYRQQPGQSLTLIATANQGSEATYESGFVIDKFPISRPNLTFSTLTVSNMSPEDSSIYLCSATSRTSGSGETQYFGPGTRLLVL.

The chain has TRBV7-3 and TRBJ2-1; 9 bases are shared with TRBD1. This CDR3 contains 15 residues. Germline CDR1 SGHTA, CDR2 FQGTGA. Losses at the gene ends were 3 bases for V and 7 bases for J; bases not matched to a gene: 7. The CDR3 sequence: CASSFSDRGWNEQFF. The CDR3 DNA is TGTGCCAGCAGCTTTTCCGACAGGGGGTGGAATGAGCAGTTCTTC.

The chain has TRBV28 and TRBJ2-7, with 8 bases matching TRBD2. From germline, CDR1 is MDHEN and CDR2 SYDVKM. V shed 9 bases, J shed 6 bases, and the junction held 16 bases outside the gene matches. The CDR3 is 15 residues long. Here the CDR3 DNA reads TGTGCCAGGAGAGCGGGAGCCCCCTCCGTTTTCGAGCAGTACTTC. This codes for CARRAGAPSVFEQYF.

The chain employs TRBV27 and TRBJ2-7; maybe TRBD2 (6 bases). V was shortened by 3 bases and J by 4 bases, with 16 bases between the two germline ends. This CDR3 is 15 amino acids long. The germline V gene encodes CDR1 MNHEY and CDR2 SMNVEV (reference sequence). Written as DNA, the CDR3 is TGTGCCAGCAGTTTTTTCGGGGGATCCCGATACGAGCAGTACTTC. It encodes CASSFFGGSRYEQYF.

The J gene is TRBJ2-7, the V gene TRBV6-5, with TRBD1 identical over 8 bases. The CDR3 sequence is 15 residues long. The germline V gene encodes CDR1 MNHEY and CDR2 SVGAGI. The junction had 6 bases not matched to a gene; V was cut back by 2 bases and J by 3 bases. CDR3 nucleotide sequence: TGTGCCAGCAGTTACCCCCCAGGGGGCATCTACGAGCAGTACTTC. Translation: CASSYPPGGIYEQYF.

This chain connects TRBV7-9 to TRBJ2-5; D might be TRBD1 (5 bases). CDR3 length: 15 residues. CDR1 is SEHNR and CDR2 is FQNEAQ in the germline V gene (reference sequence). The germline V and J ends were trimmed by 1 base and 5 bases, with 14 bases remaining between them. DNA for the CDR3: TGTGCCAGCAGCTTAGGGCAGGGTTCGTGGGAGACCCAGTACTTC. Encoded protein: CASSLGQGSWETQYF.

The chain recombines TRBV27 with TRBJ2-7, with D perhaps matching TRBD1 (5 bases). The CDR3 spans 16 residues. Deletions cut 6 bases from V and 0 bases from J, with 18 bases between. Germline assignment: CDR1 MNHEY and CDR2 SMNVEV (reference sequence). For the CDR3, the DNA is TGTGCCAGCAGCCCCGTCCAGGGATCCACCTCCTACGAGCAGTACTTC. It codes for CASSPVQGSTSYEQYF.

This chain uses TRBV9 with TRBJ1-1; 7 nucleotides line up with TRBD1. The CDR3 is 14 residues long. V was pared by 4 bases and J by 1 base, with 4 bases of the junction left unmatched. Germline V gives CDR1 SGDLS, CDR2 YYNGEE. The CDR3 coding sequence is TGTGCCAGCAGCTCTTCAGGGGGGAACACTGAAGCTTTCTTT. This codes for CASSSSGGNTEAFF. The full variable domain, rest sourced from reference TRBV9 and TRBJ1-1, is DSGVTQTPKHLITATGQRVTLRCSPRSGDLSVYWYQQSLDQGLQFLIQYYNGEERAKGNILERFSAQQFPDLHSELNLSSLELGDSALYFCASSSSGGNTEAFFGQGTRLTVV.

The V and J genes are TRBV7-2 and TRBJ1-1; TRBD1 agrees at 9 bases. J gave up 4 bases and V 5 bases, and 5 bases lay outside the gene matches. Germline V gene sequence: CDR1 SGHTA, CDR2 FQGNSA. The CDR3 is made up of 14 amino acids. DNA of the CDR3: TGTGCCAGCAGCGCGACAGGGGGTGGCACTGAAGCTTTCTTT. Its translation: CASSATGGGTEAFF.

V and J are TRBV19 and TRBJ2-7, with a tentative D call TRBD1 (6 bases). CDR1 and CDR2 from the germline V gene are LNHDA and SQIVND (reference sequence). The length of the CDR3 is 13 residues. Trimming stripped 2 bases from V and 1 base from J, with 6 bases between. CDR3 DNA: TGTGCCAGTAGTATACAGGGGTCCTACGAGCAGTACTTC. Residues: CASSIQGSYEQYF.

This clone was seen only once. The V gene is TRBV28, the J gene TRBJ2-2; the match to TRBD2 covers 11 bases. Germline V gene sequence: CDR1 MDHEN, CDR2 SYDVKM. Trimming took 6 bases from V and 4 from J; bases not matched to a gene: 7. This CDR3 is built from 16 residues. The CDR3 DNA is TGTGCCAGCAGCCTACAGCTAGCGGGAGGCACCGGGGAGCTGTTTTTT. Residues: CASSLQLAGGTGELFF.

J is TRBJ1-1 and V is TRBV9; D not resolved. The CDR3 runs to 14 residues. V lost 2 bases to trimming and J lost 6 bases, with 14 bases between them. CDR1 is SGDLS and CDR2 is YYNGEE in the germline V gene. The CDR3 DNA is TGTGCCAGCAGCGTCGGGAGCCTGAGGGCTGAAGCTTTCTTT. It is translated as CASSVGSLRAEAFF.

The chain recombines TRBV11-2 with TRBJ2-1, with 10 bases lining up with TRBD2. The CDR3 length is 15 residues. V lost 4 bases, J lost 5 bases, and 5 bases stayed unmatched. Germline V CDR1 and CDR2: SGHAT, FQNNGV. The CDR3 sequence is CASSSIAGGHNEQFF. The CDR3 nucleotides are TGTGCCAGCAGCTCAATAGCGGGGGGACACAATGAGCAGTTCTTC.

The chain employs TRBV5-5 and TRBJ2-3, with 9 bases matching TRBD2. The J segment lost 6 bases and the V segment lost 3 bases, leaving 5 bases of the junction unmatched. The CDR3 has 14 residues. Germline V gene sequence: CDR1 SGHKS, CDR2 YYEKEE (reference sequence). The CDR3 is CASSSRTSEDTQYF. In DNA form, the CDR3 reads TGTGCCAGCAGCTCCAGGACTAGCGAGGATACGCAGTATTTT.

This chain links TRBV13 with TRBJ1-3; D gene unclear. V gave up 8 bases and J gave up 0 bases, with 14 bases separating them. This CDR3 spans 15 amino acids. Germline CDR1 reads PRHDT; CDR2 reads FYEKMQ (reference sequence). CDR3 region: CASAREVPSGNTIYF. The CDR3 nucleotides are TGTGCCAGCGCCCGGGAAGTGCCCTCTGGAAACACCATATATTTT.

J is TRBJ2-7 and V is TRBV15; 9 nucleotides align to TRBD1. The V gene's germline CDR1 is LNHNV and CDR2 YYDKDF (reference sequence). Losses at the gene ends were 2 bases for V and 6 bases for J; bases not matched to a gene: 11. The CDR3 runs to 16 residues. The DNA for the CDR3 is TGTGCCACCAGCAGATCATCCGGGACAGGGTCGGCCGAGCAGTACTTC. Its translation: CATSRSSGTGSAEQYF.

This chain links TRBV7-8 with TRBJ1-1; TRBD1 is a possible D gene (5 bases). The V end was cut by 6 bases, the J end by 3 bases, with 23 bases between. The germline gives CDR1 SGHVS, CDR2 FQNEAQ. The CDR3 loop spans 17 amino acids. CDR3 DNA sequence: TGTGCCAGCAGTATCAGGGTAAGGGTTCAAGTGGACACTGAAGCTTTCTTT. Translating it yields CASSIRVRVQVDTEAFF.

The V call is TRBV27, the J call TRBJ2-7; 9 bases fit TRBD1. CDR1 and CDR2 (germline): MNHEY, SMNVEV (reference sequence). The CDR3 runs to 18 residues. The trim removed 4 bases at V and 0 bases at J, leaving 13 bases unmatched. The CDR3 reads CASSYHRGLNPSSYEQYF. DNA for the CDR3: TGTGCCAGCAGTTACCACAGGGGGCTGAATCCGAGCTCCTACGAGCAGTACTTC.

V and J are TRBV27 and TRBJ2-1, with 10 bases identical to TRBD1. The germline gives CDR1 MNHEY, CDR2 SMNVEV (reference sequence). The CDR3 is 17 residues long. J gave up 7 bases and V 5 bases, and 14 bases lay outside the gene matches. The CDR3 protein is CASSRRPGTGARNEQFF. Here the CDR3 DNA reads TGTGCCAGCAGTCGGAGACCCGGGACAGGGGCTCGGAATGAGCAGTTCTTC.

The V and J genes are TRBV18 and TRBJ1-2; the D gene is possibly TRBD1 (6 bases). Trimming took off 8 bases at V and 1 base at J, with 20 bases between the two ends. Germline CDR1 reads KGHSH; CDR2 reads LQKENI. This CDR3 spans 16 amino acids. CDR3 DNA: TGTGCCAGCACCCCCGGACAGATTCCAAGTAACTATGGCTACACCTTC. Translation gives CASTPGQIPSNYGYTF. Supplemented by reference TRBV18 and TRBJ1-2, the full variable domain reads NAGVMQNPRHLVRRRGQEARLRCSPMKGHSHVYWYRQLPEEGLKFMVYLQKENIIDESGMPKERFSAEFPKEGPSILRIQQVVRGDSAAYFCASTPGQIPSNYGYTFGSGTRLTVV.

The CDR3 here is CASSRAENYGYTF. The CDR3 DNA reads as TGTGCCAGCAGTCGAGCCGAAAACTATGGCTACACCTTC. The rearrangement uses TRBV28 and TRBJ1-2; D call uncertain. The CDR3 is 13 residues long. Germline loops: CDR1 MDHEN, CDR2 SYDVKM. Trimming removed 5 bases at V and 2 bases at J, with 9 bases between.